This is a list of T cell receptor beta chains from one sample in a study of T cell responses to AZD1222 COVID-19 vaccine. The method was immunoSEQ multiplex PCR; TCRdb's version includes in-frame clones alone and lacks a portion of them. The sample lists 100,000 to 150,000 clones; roughly 90% were seen once. Sample: peripheral blood, taken on day 0 of AZD1222 vaccination. Source of these receptors: an adult in good health. The CDR3 runs from the conserved cysteine through the conserved F or W. A D gene is named only where the DNA matches it firmly.

d_call v_call cdr3_aa
TRBD2 TRBV7-9 CASSRSGRGTDTQYF
TRBD2 TRBV3-1/TRBV3-2 CASSQLAGGKFYEQYF
. TRBV19 CASSISTVNEQFF
TRBD1 TRBV7-8 CASSAGTARTRSYGYTF
TRBD1 TRBV6-1 CASSEQGVRNTEAFF
TRBD2 TRBV7-2 CASSLGTSLTTDTQYF
. TRBV30 CAWGDYNTEAFF
. TRBV12-3/TRBV12-4 CASSLRGSGELFF
. TRBV7-9 CASSPWDGSYEQYF
. TRBV30 CAWSKVRTPIFYNEQFF
TRBD1 TRBV10-2 CASSDGTGGGSEKLFF
. TRBV7-2 CASSLQGRETQYF
TRBD1 TRBV28 CASRLLAPGQGNEQYF
. TRBV7-9 CASSLEPRSATQYF
. TRBV7-7 CASSPGSDNGNTIYF
TRBD1 TRBV7-3 CASSLTGTGNEKLFF
. TRBV19 CASSRNQGMADTQYF
TRBD2 TRBV7-9 CASSPRLAATLYNEQFF
. TRBV6-1 CASSEAGTPIYGYTF
TRBD2 TRBV7-3 CASSPPGTSLHNEQFF
. TRBV2 CASSVRLDVEQFF
TRBD2 TRBV6-6 CASRTPSGNFYEQYF
TRBD2 TRBV2 CASSGTTKNIQYF
. TRBV28 CASSLSGTGELFF
. TRBV18 CASSPPTETYEQYF
TRBD2 TRBV5-5 CASRPQGGRALYEQYF
TRBD2 TRBV24-1 CATSDLTSGSETQYF
TRBD1 TRBV7-8 CASSKTGTGGHEQYF
TRBD1 TRBV4-1 CASSQVMRGRGEAFF
TRBD1 TRBV4-3 CASSQDSLQGVGNTIYF
. TRBV27 CASSFIDQPQHF
. TRBV13 CASSIVDRDRNEKLFF
. TRBV7-6 CASSSPLVFAGELFF
. TRBV18 CASSPSLGNKNTEAFF
. TRBV5-1 CASRLLSGGYEYGYTF
. TRBV5-6 CASSPPIGTEAFF
. TRBV4-1 CASSQDPLNTEAFF
. TRBV7-3 CASSLTFGNTEAFF
TRBD1 TRBV28 CASSQPPPGQGAHFISYEQYF
. TRBV19 CASSIGGAWNQPQHF
. TRBV11-2 CASSSPRGRDTQYF
. TRBV7-2 CASSVLRGKVQPQHF
. TRBV19 CASSIGAARGTDTQYF
. TRBV6-5 CASSHRGNYGYTF
. TRBV4-1 CASSQEGEGQNTEAFF
TRBD1 TRBV27 CASSHTETGTPDGYTF
TRBD1 TRBV19 CASSDRVFGQPQHF
. TRBV5-1 CASSLRSAAGLGPNTEAFF
. TRBV10-3 CAISVQGLNQPQHF
. TRBV19 CASSQDRQPQHF
. TRBV29-1 CSVDSSNEKLFF
. TRBV19 CASSIVGSYNEQFF
. TRBV2 CASRLRVRSGNTIYF
. TRBV5-1 CASSLSGGMNTEAFF
TRBD1 TRBV18 CASSRDRGRGDANTEAFF
TRBD1 TRBV3-1/TRBV3-2 CASSRPTGESSYNSPLHF
. TRBV28 CASSLTGFPSGANVLTF